The subject of this entry is one T cell receptor beta chain. No antigen is known for it. This sample was included in a study of cytomegalovirus exposure and HLA in healthy donors. These donors counted as nominally healthy when sampled, but unrecorded immune exposures were likely. Study-level points and caveats: Later analysis showed most CMV-associated TCR beta chains appearing HLA-restricted. Most TCR beta V segments were productive about 90% or about 30% of the time in an earlier analysis. Presence/absence analysis assumed near-uniform sequencing depth across donors.

PCR amplification relied on 60 Vbeta primers (plus 13 Jbeta primers). Assay: immunoSEQ multiplex PCR; the TCRdb copy retains only in-frame clones and omits some. The repertoire table contains 200,000 to 250,000 clones. CDR1 is MDHEN and CDR2 is SYDVKM in the germline V gene. V lost 2 bases and J lost 1; bases outside the gene matches: 7. This CDR3 comprises 16 residues. Sequenced material: PBMCs. The source is a girl aged 2 to 9 in good health and CMV-seropositive. The chain uses TRBV28 and TRBJ2-5, with 7 bases that match TRBD2. This chain's CDR3 is CASSLNPSGVQETQYF. The CDR3 coding sequence is TGTGCCAGCAGTTTAAATCCTAGCGGAGTCCAAGAGACCCAGTACTTC. Complete variable domain (other parts from reference TRBV28 and TRBJ2-5): DVKVTQSSRYLVKRTGEKVFLECVQDMDHENMFWYRQDPGLGLRLIYFSYDVKMKEKGDIPEGYSVSREKKERFSLILESASTNQTSMYLCASSLNPSGVQETQYFGPGTRLLVL.